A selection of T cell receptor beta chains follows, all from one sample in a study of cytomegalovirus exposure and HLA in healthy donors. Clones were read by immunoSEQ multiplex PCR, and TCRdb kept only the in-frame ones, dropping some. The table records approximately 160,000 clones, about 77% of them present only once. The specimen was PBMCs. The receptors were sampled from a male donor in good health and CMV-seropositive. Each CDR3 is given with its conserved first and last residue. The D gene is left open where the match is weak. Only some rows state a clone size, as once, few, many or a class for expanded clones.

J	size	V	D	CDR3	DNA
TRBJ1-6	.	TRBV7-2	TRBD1	CASSAQGGTGSPLHF	TGTGCCAGCAGCGCACAGGGGGGGACTGGGTCACCCCTCCACTTT
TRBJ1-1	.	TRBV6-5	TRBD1	CASTVDRRNTEAFF	TGTGCCAGCACCGTGGACAGGCGGAACACTGAAGCTTTCTTT
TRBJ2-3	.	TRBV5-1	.	CASSWGVMSTDTQYF	TGCGCCAGCAGCTGGGGGGTGATGAGCACAGATACGCAGTATTTT
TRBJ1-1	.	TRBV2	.	CASSFDRDTEAFF	TGTGCCAGCAGTTTTGACAGAGACACTGAAGCTTTCTTT
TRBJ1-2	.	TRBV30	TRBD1	CAWSGTGYGYTF	TGTGCCTGGAGTGGGACAGGGTATGGCTACACCTTC
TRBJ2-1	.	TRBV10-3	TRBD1	CAISRTGADEQFF	TGTGCCATCTCCCGGACAGGGGCAGATGAGCAGTTCTTC
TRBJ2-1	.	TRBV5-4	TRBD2	CASSLAQRGENEQFF	TGTGCCAGCAGCTTGGCCCAGCGGGGGGAAAATGAGCAGTTCTTC
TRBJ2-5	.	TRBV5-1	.	CASSTRPKETQYF	TGCGCCAGCTCGACTAGACCCAAAGAGACCCAGTACTTC
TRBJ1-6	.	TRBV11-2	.	CASSPGHPAAPLHF	TGTGCCAGCAGCCCAGGACACCCGGCGGCACCCCTCCACTTT
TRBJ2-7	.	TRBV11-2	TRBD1	CASSFFGTGRREQYF	TGTGCCAGCAGCTTCTTCGGGACAGGGAGGCGCGAGCAGTACTTC
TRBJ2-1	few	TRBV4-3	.	CASSQGWRGENEQFF	TGCGCCAGCAGCCAAGGGTGGCGGGGCGAAAATGAGCAGTTCTTC
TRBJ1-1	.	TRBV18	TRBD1	CASSPDRGLGRNTEAFF	TGTGCCAGCTCCCCAGACAGGGGGCTTGGGAGGAACACTGAAGCTTTCTTT
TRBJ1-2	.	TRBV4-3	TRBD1	CASSLPRTGYGYTF	TGCGCCAGCAGCCTGCCCCGGACAGGCTATGGCTACACCTTC
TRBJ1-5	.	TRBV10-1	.	CASSNSNQPQHF	TGCGCCAGCTCAAATAGCAATCAGCCCCAGCATTTT
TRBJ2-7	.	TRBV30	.	CAWSGARDEQYF	TGTGCCTGGTCAGGGGCCAGAGACGAGCAGTACTTC
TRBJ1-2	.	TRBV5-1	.	CASSKTDYGYTF	TGCGCCAGCAGCAAGACAGACTATGGCTACACCTTC
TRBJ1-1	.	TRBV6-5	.	CASSTRGRSNTEAFF	TGTGCCAGCAGTACCCGGGGTAGATCGAACACTGAAGCTTTCTTT
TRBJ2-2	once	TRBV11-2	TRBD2	CASSPRLAGRAGELFF	TGTGCCAGCAGCCCCCGACTAGCGGGGAGGGCCGGGGAGCTGTTTTTT
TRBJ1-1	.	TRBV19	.	CASSLSVTQAEAFF	TGTGCCAGTAGCCTAAGTGTAACTCAGGCTGAAGCTTTCTTT
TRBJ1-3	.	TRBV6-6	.	CASSGHMRNTIYF	TGTGCCAGCAGCGGACATATGAGAAACACCATATATTTT
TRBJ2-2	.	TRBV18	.	CASSPLQIYLSNTGELFF	TGTGCCAGCTCACCCCTACAGATTTATCTTTCGAACACCGGGGAGCTGTTTTTT
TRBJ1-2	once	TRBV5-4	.	CASSLEQGLANYGYTF	TGTGCCAGCAGCTTGGAACAGGGCTTAGCTAACTATGGCTACACCTTC